This T cell receptor (beta chain) was recorded in a study of tumor and adjacent non-tumor tissue in lung cancer. Turning to the study itself: Patients were aged roughly 31 to 76, 9 to 10 men and about five women, stage I to III. On average, productive TCRbeta reads reached some 4.2 million per sample. Study outcomes and limitations: TCR diversity was significantly greater in tumor than normal lung tissue. Patients with more diverse tumor TCRs had worse survival.

The template was RNA from unsorted bulk tissue. As for this clonotype: Its antigen is unknown. A read error is possible here, since a much larger clone lies one base away.

The library came from three nested PCR rounds adapted from ARM-PCR protocols. MiXCR, applied by TCRdb to the multiplex PCR reads, yields one record per CDR3 protein. The sample gives roughly 67,000 distinct CDR3 sequences, just under 60% of which show up once; 20% is in the top ten. The length of the CDR3 is 14 residues. After removal of 5 bases from V and 5 bases from J, the junction contained 5 bases not matched to a gene. CDR1 MDHEN and CDR2 SYDVKM come from the germline V gene. The chain combines TRBV28 with TRBJ2-1, with 8 bases lining up with TRBD2. Sequenced: lung tumor tissue. The TCR sequence derives from a man aged 45-65 years with non-small cell lung cancer. The CDR3 protein is CASSRPAGDNEQFF. Written as DNA, the CDR3 is TGTGCCAGCAGTCGGCCAGCGGGGGACAATGAGCAGTTCTTC. The whole variable domain, remainder taken from reference TRBV28 and TRBJ2-1, is DVKVTQSSRYLVKRTGEKVFLECVQDMDHENMFWYRQDPGLGLRLIYFSYDVKMKEKGDIPEGYSVSREKKERFSLILESASTNQTSMYLCASSRPAGDNEQFFGPGTRLTVL.